The text below deals with one T cell receptor (beta chain). The specificity of this receptor is unknown. No base qualities exist here, and no much larger clone lies one base off it. Receptor amplification or capture employed PCR. At the Johns Hopkins FTIC core, DNA from the cultured CD4+ T cells underwent TCR sequencing with the Oncomine TCR Beta short-read assay. The QIAamp micro DNA kit was used to extract genomic DNA from the cultured CD4+ T cells. Oncomine TCR Beta libraries made from cultured CD4+ T cells were pooled using unique dual indexes and sequenced on an Illumina iSeq 100. On the authors' methods: Non-productive sequences were removed, and CDR3s that did not start with C, did not end with F or W, or were shorter than 7 amino acids were discarded. The MANAFEST web application was used to identify antigen-specific clonotypes by comparing peptide-stimulated wells against reference wells and other culture wells. An FDR below 0.05, an odds ratio above 5, and a productive frequency above 0.1% in at least two of three replicate wells were required for clones to be considered positive. A clonotype counted as cross-reactive if it showed significant expansion both in the SARS-CoV-2 spike wells and in at least one common cold coronavirus spike condition. Levenshtein distances (stringdist) and unrooted phylogenetic trees (ape) in R version 3.6.1 were used to assess CDR3 homology. TCRdb reran the public reads through fastp at Q25 and MiXCR, keeping productive beta chains. Rows matching on CDR3 protein sequence are summarized as one entry with the most common DNA and genes. TCRdb, not the authors, supplied the V and J calls. The sample data list fewer than 20,000 distinct CDR3 sequences, and about 42% of these were observed just once. In total, the top ten clones hold about 25% of the sample.

This sample was taken from a study of vaccination and CD4 T cells after COVID-19 (dated 2022 in TCRdb). About the study as a whole: The convalescent cohort comprised six males and four females, including two Hispanic individuals, seven Caucasians, two Asians and one multiracial person. Two doses of either the Pfizer-BioNTech BNT162b2 vaccine (n=8) or the Moderna mRNA-1273 vaccine (n=2) were administered to participants. Post-COVID blood samples from convalescent patients were collected a median of about 100 days after diagnosis, with a range of 35 to 161 days. Post-vaccine blood samples were collected a median of around 2.5 months after the second vaccine dose, ranging from roughly 12 to 250 days. The cultures were stimulated with overlapping spike peptide pools from SARS-CoV-2 and from the common cold coronaviruses HCoV-NL63, HCoV-OC43 and HCoV-229E. Control cultures used a CEFX viral epitope pool as positive control, an HIV-1 Nef peptide pool as negative control, or no peptide. In nine to eleven COVID-19 convalescent patients and several infection-naive healthy vaccine recipients, researchers compared the spike-specific CD4+ TCR repertoire from before mRNA vaccination with the repertoire from after. General findings and caveats noted by the study authors: Among convalescent patients, a median 86.3% of the SARS-CoV-2-reactive clones seen after vaccination appeared only after vaccination, which suggests priming specific to the vaccine. Of the vaccine-specific clones in convalescent patients, 304 of 307, or nearly all, reacted only to SARS-CoV-2 spike and did not cross-react with common cold coronaviruses. Although the median number of SARS-CoV-2-reactive clonotypes went up from roughly 22 after infection to 30 to 45 after vaccination, the increase was not significant. The study included relatively few convalescent patients and did not analyze early timepoints after natural infection.

The treatment or condition label, as the study defines it: approximately nine-day PBMC culture with coronavirus spike peptide pools or control peptides (ViraFEST assay). The ViraFEST assay was used in the study, in which antigen-specific T cells were expanded with peptide pools and expanded clonotypes were subsequently identified by TCR sequencing. Healthy vaccine recipients had no prior SARS-CoV-2 infection, confirmed by negative nucleocapsid antibody tests before and after vaccination. Two million PBMCs per well were cultured in IMDM with roughly 5.5% human AB serum and about 9.2 IU/ml IL-2, plus 10 ug/ml peptide pools. On days 3 and 7, half of the culture medium was replaced with fresh IL-2-containing medium. After 10 days of culture, CD4+ T cells were isolated by negative selection using the EasySep CD4+ T cell isolation kit. Ficoll-Paque Plus gradient centrifugation was used to isolate PBMCs from whole blood, and the isolated PBMCs were then either used fresh or cryopreserved at -140C. In general, triplicate wells were set up for every culture condition.

The CDR3 covers 16 residues, taking in both the cysteine and the phenylalanine. Only the CDR3 DNA is retained, 48 bases long and in frame from the first base. CDR1 is given as MGHDK and CDR2 as SYGVNS, both from the germline V gene. V and J are trimmed by 4 bases and 0 bases, and the gene matches miss 6 bases of the junction. The receptor was isolated from a human donor who received a COVID-19 vaccine. The sample in question was CD4+ T cells from blood, cultured in vitro, obtained before SARS-CoV-2 vaccination. The rearrangement joined TRBV25-1 to TRBJ1-5, with 7 central nucleotides matching TRBD1. The CDR3 protein: CASSGIDRDSNQPQHF. The sequenced DNA is TGTGCCAGCAGTGGCATAGACAGGGATAGCAATCAGCCCCAGCATTTT.